Sequencing of this TCR beta chain was carried out in a study of regulatory T cells in long-lasting Graves disease. Per germline, CDR1 LGHDT and CDR2 YNNKEL (reference sequence). The CDR3 is made up of 12 amino acids. Trimming pared 3 bases from V and 8 bases from J, leaving 5 bases between. This clonotype was detected only a few times. What it binds is not known. The time point was: newly diagnosed GD, antithyroid drugs for less than 3 months. RNA isolated from PBMCs was used to make the TCR library. It was American Thyroid Association guidelines that determined Graves' disease diagnosis. Study observations and caveats: The study found lower TCR diversity in persistent Graves' patients than in newly diagnosed ones. More public clonotypes were shared by persistent patients (about 3,000) than by new patients (roughly 870).

Sequencing libraries for TCR beta were prepared with iRepertoire HTBI primers and Arm-PCR of CDR3 regions. TCRdb ran MiXCR on the multiplex PCR reads and lists one entry per CDR3 protein. The profile shows a few hundred thousand distinct CDR3 sequences, 14% of them singletons. Another study also made use of these data, one on T cells in Graves' hyperthyroidism and ophthalmopathy.

This clonotype originated in a woman between 50 and 59 years old with Graves disease. The rearrangement joins TRBV3-1 to TRBJ1-6, with D uncertain. The material sequenced was peripheral blood mononuclear cells (PBMCs), taken at new diagnosis, from a patient treated with antithyroid drugs. The CDR3 coding sequence is TGTGCCAGCAGCCACTCAGATTCACCCCTCCACTTT. Encoded protein: CASSHSDSPLHF.